This TCR beta chain was sequenced during a study of shared clonotypes between healthy human individuals. Study context: Researchers drew samples from two women and a few men aged 18 to 49.

Germline lookup yields CDR1 SGHTA and CDR2 FQGNSA. The junction had 10 bases not matched to a gene; V was cut back by 1 base and J by 5 bases. CDR3 size: 16 residues. Every subset's genomic DNA went evenly onto several immunoSEQ plates. The protocol was immunoSEQ multiplex PCR, while the TCRdb copy is restricted to in-frame clones and leaves out a portion. The sample lists fewer than 600,000 clones, about 85% occurring once. The sequence was collected from a middle-aged woman in good health. Some clones in this sample may be carry-over from other donors' samples. The J gene is TRBJ2-5, the V gene TRBV7-2; 7 bases agree with TRBD1. The sequenced sample consisted of PBMCs. The CDR3 spells CASSLELAGGFETQYF. For the CDR3, the DNA is TGTGCCAGCAGCTTAGAACTGGCAGGGGGTTTCGAGACCCAGTACTTC.